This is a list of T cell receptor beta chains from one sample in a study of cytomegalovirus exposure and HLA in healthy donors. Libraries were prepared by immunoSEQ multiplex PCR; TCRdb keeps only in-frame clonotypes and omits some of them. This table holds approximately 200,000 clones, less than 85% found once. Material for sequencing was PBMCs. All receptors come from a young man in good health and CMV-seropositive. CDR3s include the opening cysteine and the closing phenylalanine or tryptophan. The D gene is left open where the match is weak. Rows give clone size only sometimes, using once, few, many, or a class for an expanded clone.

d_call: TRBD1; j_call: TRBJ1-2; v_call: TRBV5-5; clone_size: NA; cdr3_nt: TGTGCCAGCAGCGTCTCCCCAGGACAGGATGGCTACACCTTC; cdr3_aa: CASSVSPGQDGYTF
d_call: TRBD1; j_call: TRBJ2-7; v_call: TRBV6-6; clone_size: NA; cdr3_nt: TGTGCCAGCAGTTACTCAGGGGGCAGCTACGAGCAGTACTTC; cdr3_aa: CASSYSGGSYEQYF
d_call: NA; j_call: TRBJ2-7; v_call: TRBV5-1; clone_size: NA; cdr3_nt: TGCGCCAGCCGGTTGGGCCCCCACAGGGAACCGCCCTACGAGCAGTACTTC; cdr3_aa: CASRLGPHREPPYEQYF
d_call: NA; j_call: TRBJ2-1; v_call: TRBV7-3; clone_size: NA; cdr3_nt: TGTGCCAGCAGCTCACCTAAGAGCTCCTACAATGAGCAGTTCTTC; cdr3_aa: CASSSPKSSYNEQFF
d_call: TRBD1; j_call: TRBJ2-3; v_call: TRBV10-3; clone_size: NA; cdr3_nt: TGTGCCAGCACAGGGGGCGGCACAGATACGCAGTATTTT; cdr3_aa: CASTGGGTDTQYF
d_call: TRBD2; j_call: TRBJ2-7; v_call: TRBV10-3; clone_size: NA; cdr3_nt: TGTGCCATCAGGCCGACTAGCGGGGACTACGAGCAGTACTTC; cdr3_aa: CAIRPTSGDYEQYF
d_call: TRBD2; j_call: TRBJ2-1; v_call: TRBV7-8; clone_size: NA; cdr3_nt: TGTGCCAGCAGCCCCCCTCGACTAGCGGGGCTGCACAATGAGCAGTTCTTC; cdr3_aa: CASSPPRLAGLHNEQFF
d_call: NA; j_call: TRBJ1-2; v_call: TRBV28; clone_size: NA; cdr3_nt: TGTGCCAGCAGTTTATTCTCTACAGGACCCGCTAACTATGGCTACACCTTC; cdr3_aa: CASSLFSTGPANYGYTF
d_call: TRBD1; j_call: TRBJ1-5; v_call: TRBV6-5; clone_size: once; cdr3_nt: TGTGCCAGCAGGGGGACAGGGGGCGGCAATCAGCCCCAGCATTTT; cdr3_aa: CASRGTGGGNQPQHF
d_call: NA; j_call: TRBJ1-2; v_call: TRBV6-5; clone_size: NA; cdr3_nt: TGTGCCAGCAGTCCCAAACGGAGGGGAATCTATGGCTATACCTTC; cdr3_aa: CASSPKRRGIYGYTF
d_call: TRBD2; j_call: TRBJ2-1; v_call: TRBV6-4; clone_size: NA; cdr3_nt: TGTGCCAGCAGTGACGAGGGAGGGAATGAGCAGTTCTTC; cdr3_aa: CASSDEGGNEQFF
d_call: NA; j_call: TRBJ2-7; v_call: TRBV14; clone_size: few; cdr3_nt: TGTGCCAGCAGCGCGAGATACTACGAGCAGTACTTC; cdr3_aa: CASSARYYEQYF
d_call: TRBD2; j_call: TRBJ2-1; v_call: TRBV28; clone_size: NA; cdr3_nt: TGTGCCAGCAGTTTGCGGCGGGAGTTGCCAGGAGAGCAGTTCTTC; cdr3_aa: CASSLRRELPGEQFF
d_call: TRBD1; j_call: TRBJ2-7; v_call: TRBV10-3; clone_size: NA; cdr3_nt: TGTGCCATCAGTACTGGACAGGACCTCTACGAGCAGTACTTC; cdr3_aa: CAISTGQDLYEQYF
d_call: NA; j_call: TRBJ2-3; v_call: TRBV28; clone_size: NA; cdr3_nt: TGTGCCAGCAGTTTTGGTAGTACGAATACGCAGTATTTT; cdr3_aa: CASSFGSTNTQYF
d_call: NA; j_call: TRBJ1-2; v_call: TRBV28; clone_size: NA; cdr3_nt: TGTGCCATCAACCTCCTCGGTGGCTATGGCTACACCTTC; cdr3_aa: CAINLLGGYGYTF
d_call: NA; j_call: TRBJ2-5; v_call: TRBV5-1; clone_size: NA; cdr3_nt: TGCGCCAGCAGCTTGGAACAGGTCGGGACCCAGTACTTC; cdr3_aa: CASSLEQVGTQYF
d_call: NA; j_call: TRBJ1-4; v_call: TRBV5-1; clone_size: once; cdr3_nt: TGCGCCAGCAACTTTGCGGGAACTAATGAAAAACTGTTTTTT; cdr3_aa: CASNFAGTNEKLFF
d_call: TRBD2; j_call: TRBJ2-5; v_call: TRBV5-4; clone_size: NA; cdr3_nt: TGTGCCAGCAGCCGGGGACTAGCGTACGAGACCCAGTACTTC; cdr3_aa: CASSRGLAYETQYF
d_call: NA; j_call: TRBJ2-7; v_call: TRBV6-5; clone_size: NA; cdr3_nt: TGTGCCAGCAGTTACCAAGGAGGGAGCTCCTACGAGCAGTACTTC; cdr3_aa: CASSYQGGSSYEQYF
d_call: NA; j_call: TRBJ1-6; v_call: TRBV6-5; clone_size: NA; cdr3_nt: TGTGCCAGCAGTTACGGGAGTTCTAATTCACCCCTCCACTTT; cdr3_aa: CASSYGSSNSPLHF
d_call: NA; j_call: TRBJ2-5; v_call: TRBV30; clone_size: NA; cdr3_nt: TGTGCCTGGAGTGTACTTAGGGGTGGTGAGACCCAGTACTTC; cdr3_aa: CAWSVLRGGETQYF
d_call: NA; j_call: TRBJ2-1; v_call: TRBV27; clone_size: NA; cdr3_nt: TGTGCCAGCAGTCCACGGGCACGGCGGGACCAATTCTTC; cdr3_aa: CASSPRARRDQFF
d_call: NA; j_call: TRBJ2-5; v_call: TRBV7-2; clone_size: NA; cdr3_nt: TGTGCCAGCAGCTTAAGTTCAGGAGAGACCCAGTACTTC; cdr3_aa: CASSLSSGETQYF
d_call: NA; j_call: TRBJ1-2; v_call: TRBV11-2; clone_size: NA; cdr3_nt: TGTGCCAGCAGCTTAGCGGGGATCGATGGCTACACCTTC; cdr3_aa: CASSLAGIDGYTF
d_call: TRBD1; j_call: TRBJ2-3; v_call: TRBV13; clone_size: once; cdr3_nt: TGTGCCAGCAGCCAAGGACAGGGGGCAGATACGCAGTATTTT; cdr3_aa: CASSQGQGADTQYF